This T cell receptor (beta chain) was captured by sequencing in a study of blood T cell repertoires in COVID-19. At the level of the study: Whether acute or convalescent, the COVID-19 samples came from the United States, Italy and Spain. In each case, the material was cDNA or gDNA derived from T cells, B-cell-depleted T cells, or PBMCs.

This CDR3 is built from 15 residues. V was clipped by 3 bases and J by 1 base, with 10 bases between them. The germline V gene encodes CDR1 KGHSH and CDR2 LQKENI. Original processing methods: Nucleated cell number was recorded as an estimate derived from reference gene primer amplification. Here immunoSEQ multiplex PCR was the method, and the copy in TCRdb shows in-frame clones only, minus some. V, J and clone size are taken as reported in that table, and D and trimming were inferred from the DNA itself. The sample consists of 250,000 to 300,000 clones, roughly 89% of them appearing once. Sequencing was carried out using peripheral blood. V gene TRBV18 combines with J gene TRBJ1-3, with TRBD1 as a possible D gene (5 bases). The TCR sequence derives from a man over 45 with acute or convalescent COVID-19. CDR3 sequence: CASSPAGFSGNTIYF. The DNA of the CDR3 is TGTGCCAGCTCACCCGCAGGGTTTTCTGGAAACACCATATATTTT.